The 15 T cell receptor beta chains listed next were all sequenced from one sample in a study of blood T cell repertoires in COVID-19. The repertoire was sequenced with immunoSEQ multiplex PCR; TCRdb's copy has only in-frame clones and lacks some. Altogether nearly 250,000 clones are present, more than 75% being singletons, with the ten largest covering around 2%. What was sequenced was PBMCs or T cells enriched from blood (not recorded which). These receptors originate from a woman aged 45-60 years who had recovered from COVID-19.

This clone has at least ten counts. V gene TRBV7-9 combines with J gene TRBJ2-3, with 7 bases lining up with TRBD2. This CDR3 contains 18 residues. The germline V gene has CDR1 SEHNR and CDR2 FQNEAQ (reference sequence). V was clipped by 7 bases and J by 0 bases; unmatched bases: 16. CDR3 region: CASTPPWTSRRSTDTQYF. CDR3 nucleotide sequence: TGTGCCAGCACCCCCCCCTGGACTAGTCGGAGGAGCACAGATACGCAGTATTTT.

The gene calls are TRBV7-2 and TRBJ2-3, with 12 bases identical to TRBD2. CDR3 length equals 16 residues. J lost 2 bases, V lost 4 bases, and 4 bases had no gene match. In germline, CDR1 is SGHTA, CDR2 FQGNSA. CDR3 sequence: CASSSTSGGLTDTQYF. CDR3 DNA: TGTGCCAGCAGCTCGACTAGCGGGGGCCTCACAGATACGCAGTATTTT.

The genes are TRBV5-6 and TRBJ2-5; maybe TRBD2 (5 bases). CDR3 size: 16 residues. The V and J ends lost 0 bases and 1 base respectively, with 13 bases between them. Per germline, CDR1 SGHDT and CDR2 YYEEEE. The CDR3 nucleotides read TGTGCCAGCAGCTTGGATTGGGTAGGAGGCCAAGAGACCCAGTACTTC. Protein product: CASSLDWVGGQETQYF.

The chain couples TRBV19 to TRBJ1-2, with TRBD1 identical over 9 bases. The V gene end was trimmed by 6 bases and the J gene end by 2 bases; junction bases not matched to a gene: 4. Germline-derived CDR1 and CDR2 are LNHDA and SQIVND (reference sequence). This CDR3 contains 14 residues. CDR3 nucleotide sequence: TGTGCCAGTAGACGGACAGGGGACAACTATGGCTACACCTTC. It encodes CASRRTGDNYGYTF.

The chain carries TRBV7-3 and TRBJ1-2, with TRBD1 as a possible D gene (5 bases). The CDR3 is 13 residues long. Germline assignment: CDR1 SGHTA and CDR2 FQGTGA. V lost 2 bases to trimming and J lost 8 bases, with 12 bases between them. This CDR3 reads CASSLERRGGYTF. CDR3 bases: TGTGCCAGCAGCTTAGAAAGGAGGGGAGGCTACACCTTC.

The chain couples TRBV6-6 to TRBJ1-6; D possibly corresponds to TRBD1 (5 bases). The germline V gene encodes CDR1 MNHNY and CDR2 SVGAGI (reference sequence). V was cut by 11 bases and J by 9 bases, with 17 bases left in between. CDR3 length: 13 amino acids. The CDR3 region has the DNA TGTGCCTCCTCGTTTCCCGGGGGTTCACCCCTCCACTTT. The encoded protein is CASSFPGGSPLHF.

The chain is built from TRBV10-3 and TRBJ2-5; perhaps TRBD1 as D (5 bases). The V gene's germline CDR1 is ENHRY and CDR2 SYGVKD. The CDR3 has 13 amino acids. Trimming stripped 8 bases from V and 0 bases from J, with 10 bases between. The CDR3 spells CAIGAENQETQYF. The CDR3 DNA follows: TGTGCCATCGGGGCGGAAAACCAAGAGACCCAGTACTTC.

The rearrangement uses TRBV11-2 and TRBJ1-6; tentatively, D is TRBD1 (6 bases). This CDR3 has 15 residues. Germline assignment: CDR1 SGHAT and CDR2 FQNNGV. V was trimmed by 5 bases and J by 9 bases, leaving 17 bases between them. DNA for the CDR3: TGTGCCAGCAGCCAACAGGGCCGCTCGGGTTCACCCCTCCACTTT. Translating gives CASSQQGRSGSPLHF.

V and J are TRBV27 and TRBJ1-6, with D perhaps matching TRBD1 (5 bases). The CDR3 consists of 14 residues. V gave up 6 bases and J gave up 7 bases, with 13 bases separating them. The V gene's germline CDR1 is MNHEY and CDR2 SMNVEV (reference sequence). CDR3 sequence reads: CASSRQHLNSPLHF. The CDR3 nucleotides are TGTGCCAGCAGCCGACAGCATCTGAATTCACCCCTCCACTTT.

This clone was detected once. CDR3 sequence reads: CASSFGQMNTEAFF. Written as DNA, the CDR3 is TGTGCCAGCTCATTCGGACAGATGAACACTGAAGCTTTCTTT. This chain connects TRBV18 to TRBJ1-1; the D gene is possibly TRBD1 (6 bases). CDR3 size: 14 residues. Germline V gives CDR1 KGHSH, CDR2 LQKENI. Trimming cost V 5 bases and J 0 bases, with 10 bases left between them.

This clone was observed a handful of times. V and J are TRBV11-2 and TRBJ1-2, with TRBD1 matching 7 bases. Germline trimming cut 5 bases from V and 3 bases from J; bases unmatched to any gene: 9. The CDR3 is made up of 15 amino acids. CDR1 is SGHAT and CDR2 is FQNNGV in the germline V gene. The CDR3 reads CASSQPDRVYYGYTF. As DNA, the CDR3 is TGTGCCAGCAGCCAGCCTGACAGGGTCTACTATGGCTACACCTTC.

Many counts were recorded for this clone. The chain uses TRBV10-3 and TRBJ2-7; 7 positions match TRBD1. Per the germline V gene, CDR1 is ENHRY and CDR2 is SYGVKD. The CDR3 is 18 residues long. The ends lost 6 bases at V and 2 bases at J; junction bases unmatched: 19. The CDR3 DNA reads TGTGCCATCAGGTCGTACAGGGGCCTAGAGAAGGAGGCCTACGAGCAGTACTTC. Protein product: CAIRSYRGLEKEAYEQYF.

This chain joins TRBV9 and TRBJ2-5; D might be TRBD2 (5 bases). The V end was cut by 3 bases, the J end by 5 bases, with 17 bases between. The germline V gene encodes CDR1 SGDLS and CDR2 YYNGEE. The length of the CDR3 is 15 residues. CDR3 in DNA: TGTGCCAGCAGCGCCGCTGGGAGCGTGGCCGAGACCCAGTACTTC. Its translation is CASSAAGSVAETQYF. The full variable domain, with the rest looked up from reference TRBV9 and TRBJ2-5, is DSGVTQTPKHLITATGQRVTLRCSPRSGDLSVYWYQQSLDQGLQFLIQYYNGEERAKGNILERFSAQQFPDLHSELNLSSLELGDSALYFCASSAAGSVAETQYFGPGTRLLVL.

The chain carries TRBV6-1 and TRBJ2-2; unclear D gene. Germline V gene lookup returns CDR1 MNHNS and CDR2 SASEGT. CDR3 length: 14 residues. V lost 3 bases to trimming and J lost 6 bases, with 11 bases between them. The CDR3 sequence is CASSEGPWPGELFF. The CDR3 DNA is TGTGCCAGCAGTGAGGGCCCTTGGCCCGGGGAGCTGTTTTTT.

The gene calls are TRBV28 and TRBJ2-3; D unresolved. The V end was cut by 6 bases, the J end by 4 bases, with 11 bases between. Germline-derived CDR1 and CDR2 are MDHEN and SYDVKM. The CDR3 sequence is 13 residues long. The CDR3 sequence is CASSPVEPDTQYF. The CDR3 bases are TGTGCCAGCAGCCCTGTCGAGCCAGATACGCAGTATTTT.